The 3 T cell receptor beta chains below come from one sample, sequenced in a study of cytomegalovirus exposure and HLA in healthy donors. The primer mix had 60 Vbeta and 13 Jbeta primers. Data came from immunoSEQ multiplex PCR; TCRdb stores just in-frame clones and leaves some out. The table shows over 65,000 clones, with over 75% occurring only once. The sequencing input was PBMCs. The receptor source for this set is a human donor in good health.

V and J are TRBV2 and TRBJ2-7; TRBD1 matches 10 bases. The CDR3 consists of 15 residues. Germline trimming cut 8 bases from V and 0 bases from J; bases unmatched to any gene: 7. Germline CDR1 and CDR2: SNHLY and FYNNEI. The CDR3 here is CASRRDRGISYEQYF. The DNA of the CDR3 is TGTGCCAGCCGTAGGGACAGGGGTATCTCCTACGAGCAGTACTTC.

This rearrangement joins TRBV5-1 to TRBJ1-1; D is uncertain. The CDR3 contains 12 residues. Germline V gene lookup returns CDR1 SGHRS and CDR2 YFSETQ. V lost 2 bases and J lost 5, with 7 bases in between. CDR3: CASSLSGTEAFF. The CDR3 DNA reads as TGCGCCAGCAGCTTATCAGGAACTGAAGCTTTCTTT.

This chain connects TRBV11-2 to TRBJ2-7; TRBD1 matches at 9 bases. After removal of 5 bases from V and 7 bases from J, the junction contained 9 bases not matched to a gene. This CDR3 has 14 residues. Germline-derived CDR1 and CDR2 are SGHAT and FQNNGV. The CDR3 here is CASSTRQGDWEQYF. As DNA, the CDR3 is TGTGCCAGCAGCACACGACAGGGGGACTGGGAGCAGTACTTC.